The present T cell receptor beta chain was sequenced within a study of T cell clonality in common variable immunodeficiency. This clone was seen more than once but under ten times. Its target is not known. The CDR3 end falls 3 residues outside the read, so it is completed with the germline J gene. Broader study findings: Common variable immunodeficiency TCR beta sequences reportedly had fewer deletions and N-nucleotide insertions. Fewer TCRbeta clones were shared among CVID subjects than controls.

CDR3 size: 14 residues. Trimming removed 5 bases from V and 4 bases from J, with 14 bases in between. Germline V CDR1 and CDR2: SGHVS, FQNEAQ. Clones were sequenced by immunoSEQ multiplex PCR, and TCRdb holds only the in-frame ones, with some missing. In total the sample includes fewer than 30,000 clones, none of them seen once. Blood samples were heparinized, about 4.5 to 8 ml per donor. V usage is TRBV7-8 and J usage is TRBJ1-2, with D tentatively TRBD1 (6 bases). This clonotype originated in a human donor with common variable immunodeficiency. Sequenced: peripheral blood mononuclear cells. CDR3 region: CASSVQQGGYGYTF. The covered CDR3 bases are TGTGCCAGCAGCGTTCAACAGGGAGGCTATGGC. The complete variable domain, with remaining parts taken from reference TRBV7-8 and TRBJ1-2, reads GAGVSQSPRYKVAKRGQDVALRCDPISGHVSLFWYQQALGQGPEFLTYFQNEAQLDKSGLPSDRFFAERPEGSVSTLKIQRTQQEDSAVYLCASSVQQGGYGYTFGSGTRLTVV.